The count of the clone carrying this T cell receptor beta chain is one. The sample originates from a study of OX40 agonist ivuxolimab in advanced cancers. In the study overall: Ivuxolimab, an antibody acting as an agonist of OX40 (CD134), was used to treat patients. Therapy given before enrollment (anti-PD-1, anti-PD-L1 or anti-CTLA-4) was allowed, and 40% to 45% had some.

Only in-frame clones appear in the TCRdb table, and some are missing; sequencing was by immunoSEQ multiplex PCR. The repertoire holds roughly 60,000 clones, with roughly 82% as singletons. The CDR3 is 13 residues long. V was pared by 7 bases and J by 1 base, with 11 bases between. In germline, CDR1 is SGHNT, CDR2 YYREEE (reference sequence). Sequencing was performed on CD4+ or CD8+ T cells sorted from blood, taken in a trial of the OX40 agonist ivuxolimab. The sequence derives from an adult with an advanced solid tumor such as melanoma, head and neck, liver or kidney cancer. The chain couples TRBV5-4 to TRBJ1-1, with a weak D call TRBD1 (6 bases). CDR3 bases: TGTGCCAGCTCCGTGGACAGGAACACTGAAGCTTTCTTT. Amino acids: CASSVDRNTEAFF. The variable domain in full, completed from reference TRBV5-4 and TRBJ1-1, reads ETGVTQSPTHLIKTRGQQVTLRCSSQSGHNTVSWYQQALGQGPQFIFQYYREEENGRGNFPPRFSGLQFPNYSSELNVNALELDDSALYLCASSVDRNTEAFFGQGTRLTVV.